Included here is one T cell receptor (beta chain) sequence, with context. Its matching antigen is unknown. The data derive from a study of cytomegalovirus exposure and HLA in healthy donors. CDR3 size: 14 residues. V shed 4 bases, J shed 6 bases, and the junction held 6 bases outside the gene matches. Germline values: CDR1 KGHSY, CDR2 FQNENV. The PCR was carried out with 60 Vbeta primers and 13 Jbeta primers. TCRdb's table, derived via immunoSEQ multiplex PCR, lists solely in-frame clones and lacks some. Among around 200,000 clones listed, 80% to 85% were seen once. General study findings and limits: Another analysis was done later, and it associated approximately 18,000 TCR beta sequences with HLA alleles at 0.05 false discovery rate.

The origin of this receptor is a woman under 30 in good health and CMV-seronegative. The chain combines TRBV16 with TRBJ2-5; TRBD1 aligns across 9 bases. Specimen: PBMCs. CDR3 amino acids: CASSRTGQGQTQYF. The CDR3 nucleotides read TGTGCCAGCAGCCGGACGGGACAGGGTCAGACCCAGTACTTC.